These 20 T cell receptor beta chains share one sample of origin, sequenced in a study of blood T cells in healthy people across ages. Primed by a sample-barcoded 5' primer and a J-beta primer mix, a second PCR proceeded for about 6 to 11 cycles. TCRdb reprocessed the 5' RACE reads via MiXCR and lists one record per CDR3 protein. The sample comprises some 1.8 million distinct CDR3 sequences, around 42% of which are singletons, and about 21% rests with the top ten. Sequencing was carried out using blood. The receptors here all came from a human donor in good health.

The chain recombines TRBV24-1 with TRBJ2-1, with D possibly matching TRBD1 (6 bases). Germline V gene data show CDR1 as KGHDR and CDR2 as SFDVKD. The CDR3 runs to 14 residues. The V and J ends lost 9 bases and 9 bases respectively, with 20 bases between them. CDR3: CATEASGERGEQFF. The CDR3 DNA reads TGTGCCACCGAAGCCTCAGGGGAACGAGGTGAGCAGTTCTTC.

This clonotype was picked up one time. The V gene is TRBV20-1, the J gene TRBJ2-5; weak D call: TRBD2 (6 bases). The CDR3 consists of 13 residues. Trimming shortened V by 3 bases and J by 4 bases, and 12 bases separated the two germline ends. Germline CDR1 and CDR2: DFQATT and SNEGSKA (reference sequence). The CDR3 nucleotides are TGCAGTGCTAGCAGGTCCGGGGGAGAGACCCAGTACTTC. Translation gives CSASRSGGETQYF.

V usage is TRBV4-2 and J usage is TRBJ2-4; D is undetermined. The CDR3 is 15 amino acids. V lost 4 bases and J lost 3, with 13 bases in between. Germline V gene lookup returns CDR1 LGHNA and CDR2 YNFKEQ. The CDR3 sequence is CASSRENTFKNIQYF. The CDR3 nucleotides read TGTGCCAGCAGCCGAGAGAACACCTTCAAAAACATTCAGTACTTC.

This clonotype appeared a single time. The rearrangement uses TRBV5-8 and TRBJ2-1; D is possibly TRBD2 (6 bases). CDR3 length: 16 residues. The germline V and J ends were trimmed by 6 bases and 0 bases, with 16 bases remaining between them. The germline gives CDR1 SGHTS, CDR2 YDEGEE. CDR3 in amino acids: CASTPRRGISYNEQFF. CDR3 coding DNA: TGTGCCAGCACCCCGAGGCGGGGAATCTCCTACAATGAGCAGTTCTTC. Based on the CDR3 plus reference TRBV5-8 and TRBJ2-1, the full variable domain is EAGVTQSPTHLIKTRGQQATLRCSPISGHTSVYWYQQALGLGLQFLLWYDEGEERNRGNFPPRFSGRQFPNYSSELNVNALELEDSALYLCASTPRRGISYNEQFFGPGTRLTVL.

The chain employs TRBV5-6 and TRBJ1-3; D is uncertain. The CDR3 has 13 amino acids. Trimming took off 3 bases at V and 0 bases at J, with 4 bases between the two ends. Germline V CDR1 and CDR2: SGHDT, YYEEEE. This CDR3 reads CASSWRSGNTIYF. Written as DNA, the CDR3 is TGTGCCAGCAGCTGGCGCTCTGGAAACACCATATATTTT.

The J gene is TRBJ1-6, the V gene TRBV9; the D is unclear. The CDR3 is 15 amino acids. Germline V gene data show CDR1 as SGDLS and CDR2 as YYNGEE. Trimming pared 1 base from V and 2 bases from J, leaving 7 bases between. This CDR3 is CASSVTGTYNSPLHF. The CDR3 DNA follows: TGTGCCAGCAGCGTAACGGGAACCTATAATTCACCCCTCCACTTT.

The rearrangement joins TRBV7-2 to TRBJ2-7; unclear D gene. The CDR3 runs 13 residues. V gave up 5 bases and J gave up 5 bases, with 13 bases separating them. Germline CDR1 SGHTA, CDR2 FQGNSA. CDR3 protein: CASSLQRGHEQYF. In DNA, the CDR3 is TGTGCCAGCAGCCTACAGCGTGGCCACGAGCAGTACTTC.

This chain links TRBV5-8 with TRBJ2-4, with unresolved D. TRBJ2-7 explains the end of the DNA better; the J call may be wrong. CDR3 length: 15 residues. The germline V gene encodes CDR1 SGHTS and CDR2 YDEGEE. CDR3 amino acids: CASSGLRPDTSEQYF. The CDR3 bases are TGTGCCAGCAGCGGGCTTAGGCCCGACACCTCCGAGCAGTACTTC.

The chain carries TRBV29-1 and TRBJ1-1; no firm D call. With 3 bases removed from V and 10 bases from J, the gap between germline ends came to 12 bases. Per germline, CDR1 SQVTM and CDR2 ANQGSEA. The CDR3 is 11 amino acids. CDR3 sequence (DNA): TGCAGCGTTGATTCAGGTCCTGGAGCTTTCTTT. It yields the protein CSVDSGPGAFF.

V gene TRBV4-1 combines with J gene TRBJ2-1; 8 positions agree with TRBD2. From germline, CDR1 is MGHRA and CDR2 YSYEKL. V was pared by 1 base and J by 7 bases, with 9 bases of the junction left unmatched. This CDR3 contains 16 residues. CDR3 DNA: TGCGCCAGCAGCCAAGGTGGCGGGGGGCTCCGGAATGAGCAGTTCTTC. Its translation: CASSQGGGGLRNEQFF.

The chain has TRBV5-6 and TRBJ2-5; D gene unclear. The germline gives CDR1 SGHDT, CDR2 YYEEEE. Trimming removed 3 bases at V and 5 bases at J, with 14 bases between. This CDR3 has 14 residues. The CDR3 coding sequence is TGTGCCAGCAGCTCCCCGCGACGAACGGAGACCCAGTACTTC. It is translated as CASSSPRRTETQYF.

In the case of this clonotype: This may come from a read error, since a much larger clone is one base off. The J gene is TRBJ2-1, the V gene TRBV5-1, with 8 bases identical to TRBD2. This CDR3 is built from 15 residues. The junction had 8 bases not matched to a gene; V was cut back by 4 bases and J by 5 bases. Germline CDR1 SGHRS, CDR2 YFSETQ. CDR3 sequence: CASSPSGSSHNEQFF. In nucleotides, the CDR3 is TGCGCCAGCAGCCCAAGCGGGAGTTCCCACAATGAGCAGTTCTTC.

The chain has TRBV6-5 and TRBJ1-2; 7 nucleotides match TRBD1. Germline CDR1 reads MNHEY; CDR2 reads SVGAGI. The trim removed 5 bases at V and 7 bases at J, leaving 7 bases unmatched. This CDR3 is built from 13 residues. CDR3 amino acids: CASSDGQGVGYTF. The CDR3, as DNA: TGTGCCAGCAGTGATGGGCAGGGGGTTGGCTACACCTTC.

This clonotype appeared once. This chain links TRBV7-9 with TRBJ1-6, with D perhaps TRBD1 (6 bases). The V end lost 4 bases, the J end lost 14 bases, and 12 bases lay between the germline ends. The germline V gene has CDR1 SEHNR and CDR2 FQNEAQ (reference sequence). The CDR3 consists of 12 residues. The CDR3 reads CASSSDSSTLHF. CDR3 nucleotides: TGTGCCAGCAGCTCGGACAGCTCTACCCTCCACTTT.

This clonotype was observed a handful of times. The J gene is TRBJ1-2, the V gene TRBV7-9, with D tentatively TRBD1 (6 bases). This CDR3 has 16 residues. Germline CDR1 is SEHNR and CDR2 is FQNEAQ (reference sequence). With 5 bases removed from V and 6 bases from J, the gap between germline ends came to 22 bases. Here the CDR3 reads CASSPKTTGLVDGYTF. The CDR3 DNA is TGTGCCAGCAGCCCTAAGACTACAGGGTTAGTCGATGGCTACACCTTC.

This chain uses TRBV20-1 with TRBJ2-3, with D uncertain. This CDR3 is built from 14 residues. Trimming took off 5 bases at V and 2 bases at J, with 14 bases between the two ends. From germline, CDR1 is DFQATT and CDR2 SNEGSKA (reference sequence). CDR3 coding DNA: TGCAGTGCTCGTCCAGGTAGTTACACAGATACGCAGTATTTT. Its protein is CSARPGSYTDTQYF.

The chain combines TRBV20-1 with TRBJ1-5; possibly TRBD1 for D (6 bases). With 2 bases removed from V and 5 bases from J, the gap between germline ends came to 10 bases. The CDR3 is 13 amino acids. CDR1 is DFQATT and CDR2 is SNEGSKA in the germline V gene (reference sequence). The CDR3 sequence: CSARTDSDQPQHF. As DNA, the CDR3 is TGCAGTGCTAGAACGGACAGCGATCAGCCCCAGCATTTT.

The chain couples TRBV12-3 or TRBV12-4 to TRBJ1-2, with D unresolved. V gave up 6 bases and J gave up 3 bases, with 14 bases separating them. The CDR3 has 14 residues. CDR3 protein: CASRLGGWHYGYTF. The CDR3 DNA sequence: TGTGCCAGCAGACTCGGAGGGTGGCACTATGGCTACACCTTC.

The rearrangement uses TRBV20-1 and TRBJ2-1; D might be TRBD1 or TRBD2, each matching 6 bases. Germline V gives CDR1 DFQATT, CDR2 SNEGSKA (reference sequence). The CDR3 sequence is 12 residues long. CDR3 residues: CSAFGGRNEQFF. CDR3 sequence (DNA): TGCAGCGCCTTCGGGGGCCGCAATGAGCAGTTCTTC.

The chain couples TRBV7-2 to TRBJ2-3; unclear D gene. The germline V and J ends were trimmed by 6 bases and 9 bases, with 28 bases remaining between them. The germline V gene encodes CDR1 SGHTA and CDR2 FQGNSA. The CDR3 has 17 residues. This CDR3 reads CASSLSPYGPPEGTQYF. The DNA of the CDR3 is TGTGCCAGCAGTTTAAGCCCGTACGGCCCCCCCGAAGGGACGCAGTATTTT.